This record looks at one T cell receptor (beta chain) sequence and its context. Antigen unknown. This entry comes from a study of OX40 agonist ivuxolimab in advanced cancers. Study information: Clinicians treated patients with ivuxolimab, an agonistic anti-OX40 (CD134) antibody.

Overall study results and limits: CD8+ T cells showed, on average, more clonal expansion than CD4+ cells.

The CDR3 runs to 13 residues. In germline, CDR1 is ENHRY, CDR2 SYGVKD. Trimming took 10 bases from V and 6 from J; bases not matched to a gene: 9. Sequencing was performed with immunoSEQ multiplex PCR; in TCRdb, only in-frame clones are kept and a portion is missing. The sample has roughly 60,000 clones; roughly nine tenths are singletons. Sampled blood was obtained at baseline, cycle 4 day 1, and cycle 7 day 1. This sample comprised CD4+ or CD8+ T cells sorted from blood, obtained in a trial of the OX40 agonist ivuxolimab. V usage is TRBV10-3 and J usage is TRBJ1-2; 9 bases are shared with TRBD1. This receptor was obtained from an adult with an advanced solid tumor such as melanoma, head and neck, liver or kidney cancer. The CDR3 coding sequence is TGTGCCACCAAACAGGGGGCGGTTGATGGCTACACCTTC. Amino acids: CATKQGAVDGYTF.